The present T cell receptor (beta chain) was sequenced within a study of identifying expanded T cells in peripheral blood (dated by TCRdb to the late 2010s). Describing the broader study: Separate aliquots of the same genomic DNA pool were sequenced to produce technical replicates, and four replicates were compared in pairs.

No immune events such as infections were documented for the healthy donors during the collection period. Time-dependent variance in a beta-binomial model of T-cell clone differential abundance was calibrated using healthy-donor blood repertoires as a training cohort. The training cohort was composed of some ten healthy donors, 3 female and 7 male. An age range of roughly 25 to 65 years, with an average of about 39 years, was recorded for the donors. Whole blood, obtained from a commercial supplier, was collected from each healthy donor at three time points spaced approximately 15 days apart. Genomic DNA was extracted from unsorted whole blood for immunosequencing. This clone has more than one count but fewer than ten. What this receptor recognizes is not known. Per-base qualities were not stored, and no clone one base away is much larger. Points the paper makes about the study in general: Both the number of clones called differentially abundant and the false-positive rate were significantly reduced by the beta-binomial model across all healthy-donor time intervals. In all healthy donors, the variance in clone template counts between samples taken roughly 14 days apart rose significantly as total template count increased. The binomial model flagged around 1.3 differentially abundant clones between technical replicates, compared with about 15 over approximately two weeks and 19 over about four weeks. It was expected by the authors that biological variance in healthy repertoires might increase further over much longer intervals, such as months to years.

The immunoSEQ Assay, which uses bias-controlled multiplex PCR amplification of genomic DNA, was used to profile TCRbeta CDR3 regions. As for how the authors treated the data: To quantify the absolute abundance of each unique TCRbeta CDR3 region, the sequences were collapsed and filtered. Differential abundance was assessed using a binomial (Fisher-equivalent) model and a beta-binomial model in which time-dependent variance fitted from healthy donors was added. Clones with fewer than 5 combined templates were removed, and differential abundance was called for clones with a Benjamini-Hochberg FDR below 0.01. In the beta-binomial model, variance was expressed as a function of the total template count across the two samples, in the form v = (b*log(k)+a)^2. TCRdb took this table from immuneACCESS and kept in-frame rearrangements with V and J called. Such tables lack part of the clones; where checked against another copy, unresolved V genes explain under half of the gap, and the rest is unexplained. V and J calls and clone size are as listed in that table; D and trimming were resolved from the DNA. This sample lists 91,000 or so clones; roughly 90% were detected once. The biggest ten clones account for approximately 3.9% of the sample.

The material sequenced was blood. This TCR was recovered from a person aged 18 to 70 in good health.

The base sequence is TGTGCCAGCAGTTCCGGGACAGGGGCTGGCGAGCAGTACTTC. Its protein reads: CASSSGTGAGEQYF. The sequence links TRBV6-5 to TRBJ2-7; TRBD1 fits 10 bases in the junction. The CDR3 holds 14 amino acids from the cysteine to the phenylalanine. Only the CDR3 DNA stays, 42 bases, in frame from base 1. CDR1 and CDR2, per the germline V gene, are MNHEY and SVGAGI. Unmatched junction bases come to 6, with V trimmed by 4 bases and J by 6 bases.